In its sample, the clone carrying this T cell receptor (beta chain) was seen once. This CDR3 is 15 amino acids long. The V gene's germline CDR1 is SNHLY and CDR2 FYNNEI. Trimming removed 6 bases at V and 0 bases at J, with 12 bases between. Clones were sequenced by immunoSEQ multiplex PCR, and TCRdb holds only the in-frame ones, with some missing. Found here are tens of thousands of clones, roughly 87% of them singletons; the top ten hold approximately 7%. These data belong to a study of blood T cell repertoires in COVID-19. Study as a whole: Some COVID-19 samples were acute and others convalescent; all came from the United States, Italy and Spain.

While infection was still active, Seattle patients were enrolled and then followed longitudinally. The sample comprised peripheral blood. The sequence came from a man aged 18 to 29 with COVID-19, enrolled during active disease. The chain has TRBV2 and TRBJ2-1, with D possibly being TRBD2 (7 bases). The CDR3, as DNA: TGTGCCAGCAGGGGGGGGCAGAGCTCCTACAATGAGCAGTTCTTC. It translates to CASRGGQSSYNEQFF.